A selection of T cell receptor beta chains follows, all from one sample in a study of cytomegalovirus exposure and HLA in healthy donors. Sequencing was performed with immunoSEQ multiplex PCR; in TCRdb, only in-frame clones are kept and a portion is missing. The sample carries over 200,000 clones, around 90% recorded once. Material: PBMCs. The receptors stem from a woman between 18 and 30 years old in good health and CMV-seronegative. CDR3s include the opening cysteine and the closing phenylalanine or tryptophan. The D gene is left open where the match is weak. Expanded clones are given a class, and other clones once, few, many or no size at all.

-,TRBD1,TRBJ1-2,TRBV27,TGTGCCAGCAAGGTGGGACAGGGGTACGGCTACACCTTC,CASKVGQGYGYTF
-,-,TRBJ1-1,TRBV7-2,TGTGCCAGCAGCCCTAGCCTGGACACTGAAGCTTTCTTT,CASSPSLDTEAFF
-,-,TRBJ1-5,TRBV15,TGTGCCACCAGCAGCGGAGACGGATGGATGGGCAATCAGCCCCAGCATTTT,CATSSGDGWMGNQPQHF
-,-,TRBJ1-1,TRBV29-1,TGCAGCGTTGAAAGAGGGGGGGGTATGAACACTGAAGCTTTCTTT,CSVERGGGMNTEAFF
-,-,TRBJ2-1,TRBV7-3,TGTGCCAGCAGCGCTCTTTCCGTGGCCCTAGGTAATGAGCAGTTCTTC,CASSALSVALGNEQFF
-,-,TRBJ2-1,TRBV28,TGTGCCAGCAATTCGGCAGGGTTTGGTGAGCAGTTCTTC,CASNSAGFGEQFF
-,TRBD1,TRBJ1-1,TRBV7-8,TGTGCCAGCAGCTCCGGACAGGGCACTGAAGCTTTCTTT,CASSSGQGTEAFF
few,TRBD1,TRBJ1-2,TRBV9,TGTGCCAGCAGCGGCCGGGACAGGGGGAGCTATGGCTACACCTTC,CASSGRDRGSYGYTF
-,-,TRBJ1-1,TRBV18,TGTGCCAGCTCCGGTCAGGAGGGGAACACTGAAGCTTTCTTT,CASSGQEGNTEAFF
-,-,TRBJ2-7,TRBV9,TGTGCCAGCAGCGTAGAAGAGGGAGCATACGAGCAGTACTTC,CASSVEEGAYEQYF
-,TRBD1,TRBJ2-7,TRBV7-3,TGTGCCAGCAGTACCGGGACAGGTGTGTCCGAGCAGTACTTC,CASSTGTGVSEQYF
-,-,TRBJ1-4,TRBV5-1,TGCGCCAGCATGGGTCAGGGGAGTGAAAAACTGTTTTTT,CASMGQGSEKLFF
-,-,TRBJ2-2,TRBV7-2,TGTGCCAGCAGCTTATGGAGCGCCGGGGAGCTGTTTTTT,CASSLWSAGELFF
-,-,TRBJ1-2,TRBV29-1,TGCAGCGTTGAAGACGTCAGGGTCGATGGCTACACCTTC,CSVEDVRVDGYTF
few,-,TRBJ1-2,TRBV7-2,TGTGCCAGCAGATATGCTCAGGGGAACTATGGCTACACCTTC,CASRYAQGNYGYTF
-,TRBD1,TRBJ1-1,TRBV9,TGTGCCAGCAGCGGAGCCGCGACAGGGTTGAACACTGAAGCTTTCTTT,CASSGAATGLNTEAFF
-,-,TRBJ2-5,TRBV28,TGTGCCAGCAGTTCCACCGGGTTGGTAGGGGATGGAGAGACCCAGTACTTC,CASSSTGLVGDGETQYF
-,-,TRBJ2-2,TRBV5-1,TGCGCCAGCAGCTTGGTTGGGGCCGGGAACACCGGGGAGCTGTTTTTT,CASSLVGAGNTGELFF
once,-,TRBJ1-2,TRBV11-2,TGTGCCAGCAGCTTCCGTCGGGATGTTGACTACACCTTC,CASSFRRDVDYTF
-,-,TRBJ2-1,TRBV9,TGTGCCAGCAACGTAGGTTCGGGGGGCACCCACAATGAGCAGTTCTTC,CASNVGSGGTHNEQFF
-,TRBD1,TRBJ1-2,TRBV5-6,TGTGCCAGCAGCTGGTTAGGGGGCGACTATGGCTACACCTTC,CASSWLGGDYGYTF
few,TRBD2,TRBJ2-7,TRBV10-3,TGTGCCATCAGTGAGCTCGGGGAGGGAACGGGAGAGCAGTACTTC,CAISELGEGTGEQYF
-,TRBD2,TRBJ2-1,TRBV5-1,TGCGCCAGCAGCTCGGGGGGTGGCCGAGAGAATGAGCAGTTCTTC,CASSSGGGRENEQFF
many,TRBD1,TRBJ2-6,TRBV10-3,TGTGCCATCAGTGAGTCGGGACAGGGCTCTGGGGCCAACGTCCTGACTTTC,CAISESGQGSGANVLTF
-,TRBD2,TRBJ2-5,TRBV27,TGTGCCAGCAGCCCTCTCCGGACTAGCGTGACCCAGTACTTC,CASSPLRTSVTQYF
-,TRBD1,TRBJ2-2,TRBV7-9,TGTGCCAGCAGCACAGGGGGACAGGGGGACACCGGGGAGCTGTTTTTT,CASSTGGQGDTGELFF
-,-,TRBJ1-6,TRBV28,TGTGCCAGCAGCCTGGTTCGTCGGGATAATTCACCCCTCCACTTT,CASSLVRRDNSPLHF
-,TRBD2,TRBJ2-5,TRBV9,TGTGCCAGCAGCGGGCGACTAGCGGGAAAAGAGACCCAGTACTTC,CASSGRLAGKETQYF
once,-,TRBJ1-6,TRBV7-2,TGTGCCAGCAGCCCCCTGGTGGGGGCGTTGAATTCACCCCTCCACTTT,CASSPLVGALNSPLHF
-,TRBD2,TRBJ2-3,TRBV5-4,TGTGCCAGCAGACCTGGGACTAGCGGGACGGATCCGCAGTATTTT,CASRPGTSGTDPQYF
few,TRBD1,TRBJ1-5,TRBV10-3,TGTGCCATCAGTGAAGGACAGGATGGCTGGCAGCCCCAGCATTTT,CAISEGQDGWQPQHF
-,TRBD1,TRBJ1-6,TRBV7-7,TGTGCTAGCAGCTTTACGGGACAGGGCTCTTTTTGTAATTCACCCCTCCACTTT,CASSFTGQGSFCNSPLHF
-,-,TRBJ2-3,TRBV7-9,TGTGCCAGCAGCTTAGCGTTGACAGGAAATTCAGATACGCAGTATTTT,CASSLALTGNSDTQYF
-,-,TRBJ1-5,TRBV6-5,TGTGCCAGCAGTTACTCGATCGGAGATCAGCCCCAGCATTTT,CASSYSIGDQPQHF
-,TRBD1,TRBJ1-2,TRBV30,TGTGCCTGGAGCCCCCCGACAGGGAACTATGGCTACACCTTC,CAWSPPTGNYGYTF
-,-,TRBJ2-1,TRBV4-3,TGCGCCAGCAGCCAAGATCCCGGTCCCCCGATACTCTTC,CASSQDPGPPILF
-,TRBD1,TRBJ1-2,TRBV27,TGTGCCAGCAGTTTATCCGCCGGGACAGCCTATGGCTACACCTTC,CASSLSAGTAYGYTF
-,-,TRBJ1-1,TRBV5-4,TGTGCCAGCAGCCCCAAGACAGGAATGAACACTGAAGCTTTCTTT,CASSPKTGMNTEAFF
-,TRBD1,TRBJ2-1,TRBV6-1,TGTGCCAGCACCTCTATAACAGGGGGCAGGGAGCAGTTCTTC,CASTSITGGREQFF
-,-,TRBJ2-1,TRBV2,TGTGCCAGCAGCCACGCGACGAGAGGGGAGCAGTTCTTC,CASSHATRGEQFF
-,TRBD1,TRBJ2-2,TRBV19,TGTGCCAGCCTCCGGGACAGGGGTACCGGGGAGCTGTTTTTT,CASLRDRGTGELFF
-,-,TRBJ2-5,TRBV2,TGTGCCAGCAGTGCGGGGGTGAACCAAGAGACCCAGTACTTC,CASSAGVNQETQYF
-,TRBD1,TRBJ2-1,TRBV14,TGTGCCAGCAGCAGGGGGCAGGGGGTCTACAATGAGCAGTTCTTC,CASSRGQGVYNEQFF
-,-,TRBJ2-2,TRBV5-1,TGCGCCAGCAGTCCCGAGGGGGTAGGCACCGGGGAGCTGTTTTTT,CASSPEGVGTGELFF
few,-,TRBJ2-5,TRBV19,TGTGCCAGCCGAACAGGGACCCAAGAGACCCAGTACTTC,CASRTGTQETQYF
-,TRBD1,TRBJ1-1,TRBV13,TGTGCCAGCAGCCTAACGGACAGGGGGCCTGAAGCTTTCTTT,CASSLTDRGPEAFF
-,TRBD2,TRBJ2-6,TRBV2,TGTGCCAGCAGTGAAGCGGGGGGGATCTCTGGGGCCAACGTCCTGACTTTC,CASSEAGGISGANVLTF
-,TRBD1,TRBJ2-7,TRBV28,TGTGCCAGCAGTCTCCGGGACAGGAGCGACGAGCAGTACTTC,CASSLRDRSDEQYF
-,TRBD1,TRBJ1-1,TRBV27,TGTGCCAGCAGCCCGGACAGGGCTCCCGTGAACACTGAAGCTTTCTTT,CASSPDRAPVNTEAFF
-,-,TRBJ1-1,TRBV29-1,TGCAGCGTTGAAGATTTGTACAGGGAGAACACTGAAGCTTTCTTT,CSVEDLYRENTEAFF
-,-,TRBJ2-2,TRBV7-9,TGTGCCAGCAGCTTAGGCGGGAACACCGGGGAGCTGTTTTTT,CASSLGGNTGELFF
-,-,TRBJ2-4,TRBV2,TGTGCCAGCAGTGAAGGCCAGGGGATAGCCAAAAACATTCAGTACTTC,CASSEGQGIAKNIQYF
-,-,TRBJ2-1,TRBV27,TGTGCCAGCAGTTTGGACTACTACAATGAGCAGTTCTTC,CASSLDYYNEQFF
-,TRBD1,TRBJ1-4,TRBV5-6,TGTGCCAGCAGCTTAACCACCGGGACAGAGGGTGAAAAACTGTTTTTT,CASSLTTGTEGEKLFF
-,-,TRBJ2-2,TRBV19,TGTGCCTGCCAGGGTCTCGCGAACACCGGGGAGCTGTTTTTT,CACQGLANTGELFF
-,-,TRBJ2-1,TRBV5-1,TGCGCCAGCAGCTTGGGGCCGACAGTCCCCTACAATGAGCAGTTCTTC,CASSLGPTVPYNEQFF
-,-,TRBJ1-3,TRBV28,TGTGCCAGCACACTGTTCTCTGGAAACACCATATATTTT,CASTLFSGNTIYF
-,-,TRBJ2-5,TRBV5-4,TGTGCCAGCAGCCTGGGTGGCAGGGGCCTCCAAGAGACCCAGTACTTC,CASSLGGRGLQETQYF
-,TRBD1,TRBJ1-2,TRBV25-1,TGTGCCAGCAGTGAACAGGGGGCGCAGGGCTACACCTTC,CASSEQGAQGYTF